One and the same sample provided the 6 T cell receptor beta chains below, sequenced in a study of T and B cells in COVID-19 patients. TRB rearrangements were amplified by multiplex PCR with BIOMED2 TRB-A/B primers. TCRdb re-called the multiplex PCR reads with MiXCR, one entry per CDR3 protein. Of 20,000 to 25,000 distinct CDR3 sequences in the sample, approximately 30% were seen once. TRB was amplified from about 260-540 ng of blood genomic DNA. The sequencing sample was made of blood. These TCRs come from a human donor who had recovered from COVID-19.

This clonotype was detected a few times. This chain joins TRBV18 and TRBJ1-1, with TRBD1 matching 11 bases. This CDR3 has 17 residues. V gave up 3 bases and J gave up 4 bases; unmatched junction bases: 10. The V gene's germline CDR1 is KGHSH and CDR2 LQKENI. This chain's CDR3 is CASSPTETGTGGTEAFF. CDR3 sequence (DNA): TGTGCCAGCTCACCTACAGAGACCGGGACAGGGGGCACTGAAGCTTTCTTT. The complete variable domain, with remaining parts taken from reference TRBV18 and TRBJ1-1, reads NAGVMQNPRHLVRRRGQEARLRCSPMKGHSHVYWYRQLPEEGLKFMVYLQKENIIDESGMPKERFSAEFPKEGPSILRIQQVVRGDSAAYFCASSPTETGTGGTEAFFGQGTRLTVV.

The rearrangement uses TRBV5-1 and TRBJ1-2; unclear D gene. V gave up 0 bases and J gave up 2 bases, with 8 bases separating them. The CDR3 is made up of 14 amino acids. The V gene's germline CDR1 is SGHRS and CDR2 YFSETQ. CDR3 sequence reads: CASSLEAANYGYTF. The CDR3 nucleotides read TGCGCCAGCAGCTTGGAGGCAGCAAACTATGGCTACACCTTC.

By share of the sample, this clonotype is medium-sized. The chain employs TRBV6-5 and TRBJ2-7; the match to TRBD2 covers 8 bases. Trimming cost V 6 bases and J 1 base; bases outside gene matches: 5. The germline V gene encodes CDR1 MNHEY and CDR2 SVGAGI. This CDR3 is built from 14 residues. CDR3 DNA: TGTGCCAGCAGCCGCGGACTAGCATCCTACGAGCAGTACTTC. Its protein product is CASSRGLASYEQYF.

The rearrangement uses TRBV18 and TRBJ1-2; D might be TRBD1 (5 bases). Trimming pared 3 bases from V and 3 bases from J, leaving 11 bases between. The CDR3 is 14 residues long. From germline, CDR1 is KGHSH and CDR2 LQKENI. The CDR3 region is CASSPYGADYGYTF. CDR3 DNA sequence: TGTGCCAGCTCACCCTACGGGGCCGACTATGGCTACACCTTC.

The chain employs TRBV29-1 and TRBJ1-1, with D uncertain. The CDR3 runs 13 residues. The V end lost 0 bases, the J end lost 1 base, and 6 bases lay between the germline ends. The V gene's germline CDR1 is SQVTM and CDR2 ANQGSEA. The CDR3 region is CSVEEVRNTEAFF. CDR3 bases: TGCAGCGTTGAAGAAGTTCGGAACACTGAAGCTTTCTTT.

This clonotype was seen only a few times. This chain connects TRBV6-5 to TRBJ2-7; 7 nucleotides agree with TRBD2. This CDR3 is 14 amino acids long. The germline gives CDR1 MNHEY, CDR2 SVGAGI. The V gene end was trimmed by 2 bases and the J gene end by 0 bases; junction bases not matched to a gene: 1. DNA of the CDR3: TGTGCCAGCAGTTACGGGGGGGGCTCCTACGAGCAGTACTTC. It codes for CASSYGGGSYEQYF.